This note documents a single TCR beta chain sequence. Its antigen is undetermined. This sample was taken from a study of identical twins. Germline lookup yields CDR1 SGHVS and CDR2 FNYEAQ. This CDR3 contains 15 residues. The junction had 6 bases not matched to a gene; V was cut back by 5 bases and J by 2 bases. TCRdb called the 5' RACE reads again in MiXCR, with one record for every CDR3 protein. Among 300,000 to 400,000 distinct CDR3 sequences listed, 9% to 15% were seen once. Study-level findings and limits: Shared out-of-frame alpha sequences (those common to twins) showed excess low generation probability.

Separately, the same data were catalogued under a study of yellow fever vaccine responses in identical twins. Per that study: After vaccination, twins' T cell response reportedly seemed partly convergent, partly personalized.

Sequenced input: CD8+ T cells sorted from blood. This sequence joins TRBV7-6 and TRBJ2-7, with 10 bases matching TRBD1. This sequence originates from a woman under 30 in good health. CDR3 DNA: TGTGCCAGCAGCCTAAGACAGGGGGCCACCTACGAGCAGTACGTC. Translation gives CASSLRQGATYEQYV.